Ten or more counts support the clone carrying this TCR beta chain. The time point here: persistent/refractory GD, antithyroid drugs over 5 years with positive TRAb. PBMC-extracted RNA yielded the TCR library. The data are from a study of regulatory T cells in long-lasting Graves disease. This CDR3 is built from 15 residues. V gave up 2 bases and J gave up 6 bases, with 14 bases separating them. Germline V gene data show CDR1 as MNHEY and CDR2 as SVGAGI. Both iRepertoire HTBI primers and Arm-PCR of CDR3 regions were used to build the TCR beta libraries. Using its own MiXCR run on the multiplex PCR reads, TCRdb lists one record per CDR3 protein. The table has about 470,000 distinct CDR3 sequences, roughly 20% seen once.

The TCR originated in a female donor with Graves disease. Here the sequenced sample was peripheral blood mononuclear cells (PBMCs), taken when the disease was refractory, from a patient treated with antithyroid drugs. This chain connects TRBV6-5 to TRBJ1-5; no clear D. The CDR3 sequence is CASSYGRGPLQPQHF. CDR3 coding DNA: TGTGCCAGCAGTTACGGGCGGGGTCCCCTTCAGCCCCAGCATTTT.